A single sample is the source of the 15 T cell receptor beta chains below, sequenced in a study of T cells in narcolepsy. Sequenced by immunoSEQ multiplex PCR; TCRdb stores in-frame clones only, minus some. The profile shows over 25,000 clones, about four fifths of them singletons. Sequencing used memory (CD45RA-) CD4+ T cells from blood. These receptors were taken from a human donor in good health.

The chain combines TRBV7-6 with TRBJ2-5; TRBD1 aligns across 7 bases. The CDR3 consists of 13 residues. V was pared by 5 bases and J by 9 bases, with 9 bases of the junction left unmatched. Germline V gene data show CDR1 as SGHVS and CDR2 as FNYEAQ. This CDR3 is CASSAGQATAQYF. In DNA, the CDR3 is TGTGCCAGCAGCGCTGGACAGGCTACGGCCCAGTACTTC.

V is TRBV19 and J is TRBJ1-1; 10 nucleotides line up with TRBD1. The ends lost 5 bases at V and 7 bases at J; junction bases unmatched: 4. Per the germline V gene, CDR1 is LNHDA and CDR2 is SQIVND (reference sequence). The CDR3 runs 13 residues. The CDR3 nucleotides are TGTGCCAGTAGTGTAGGACAGGGGGTTGAAGCTTTCTTT. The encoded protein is CASSVGQGVEAFF.

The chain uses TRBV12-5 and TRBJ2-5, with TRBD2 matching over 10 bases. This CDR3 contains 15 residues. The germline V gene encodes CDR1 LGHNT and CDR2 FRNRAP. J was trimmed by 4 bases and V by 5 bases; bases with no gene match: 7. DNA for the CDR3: TGTGCTAGTGGTCCGGGACTAGCGACGCGAGAGACCCAGTACTTC. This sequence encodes CASGPGLATRETQYF.

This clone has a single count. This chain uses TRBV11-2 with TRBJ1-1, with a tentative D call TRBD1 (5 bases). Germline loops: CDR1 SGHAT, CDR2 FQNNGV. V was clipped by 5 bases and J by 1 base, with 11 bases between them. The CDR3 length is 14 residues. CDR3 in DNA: TGTGCCAGCAGCCCTGACAGCCGGAACACTGAAGCTTTCTTT. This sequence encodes CASSPDSRNTEAFF.

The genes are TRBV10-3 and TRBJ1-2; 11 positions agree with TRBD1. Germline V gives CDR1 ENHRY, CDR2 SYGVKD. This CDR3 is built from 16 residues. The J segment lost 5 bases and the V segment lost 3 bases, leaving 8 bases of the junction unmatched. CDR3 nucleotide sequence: TGTGCCATCAGTGAACCGGGACAGGGGGGAGGATATGGCTACACCTTC. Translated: CAISEPGQGGGYGYTF.

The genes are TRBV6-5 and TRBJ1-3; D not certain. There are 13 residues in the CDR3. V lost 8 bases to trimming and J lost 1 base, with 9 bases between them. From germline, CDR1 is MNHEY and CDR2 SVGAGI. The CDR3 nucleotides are TGTGCCAGCCTTCGTGGATCTGGAAACACCATATATTTT. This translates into CASLRGSGNTIYF.

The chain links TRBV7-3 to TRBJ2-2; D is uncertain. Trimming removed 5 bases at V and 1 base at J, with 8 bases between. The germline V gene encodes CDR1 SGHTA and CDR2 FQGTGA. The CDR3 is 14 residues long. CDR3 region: CASSPYRNTGELFF. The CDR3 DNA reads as TGTGCCAGCAGCCCGTACAGGAACACCGGGGAGCTGTTTTTT.

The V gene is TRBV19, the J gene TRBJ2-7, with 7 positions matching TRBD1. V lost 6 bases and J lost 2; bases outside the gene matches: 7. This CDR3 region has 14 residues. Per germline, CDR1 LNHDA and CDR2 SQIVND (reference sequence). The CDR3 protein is CASRQTQGPYEQYF. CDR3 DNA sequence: TGTGCCAGTAGACAGACACAGGGGCCCTACGAGCAGTACTTC.

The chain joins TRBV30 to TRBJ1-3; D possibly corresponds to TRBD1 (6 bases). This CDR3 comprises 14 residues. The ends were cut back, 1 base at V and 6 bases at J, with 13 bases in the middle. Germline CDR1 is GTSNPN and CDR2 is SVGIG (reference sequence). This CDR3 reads CAWSADRWENTIYF. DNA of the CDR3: TGTGCCTGGAGTGCCGACAGGTGGGAAAACACCATATATTTT.

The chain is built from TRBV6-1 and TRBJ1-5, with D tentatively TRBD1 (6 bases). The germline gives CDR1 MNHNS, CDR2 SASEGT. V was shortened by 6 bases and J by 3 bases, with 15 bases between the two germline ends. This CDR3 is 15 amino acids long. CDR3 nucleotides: TGTGCCAGCAGACAGGCGCTGGGACACAATCAGCCCCAGCATTTT. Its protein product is CASRQALGHNQPQHF.

CDR3 sequence (DNA): TGTGCCAGCAGGAACACCAACGACAATGGCTACACCTTC. Its translation is CASRNTNDNGYTF. The chain is built from TRBV27 and TRBJ1-2, with D unresolved. V was clipped by 6 bases and J by 6 bases, with 14 bases between them. Germline assignment: CDR1 MNHEY and CDR2 SMNVEV (reference sequence). This CDR3 spans 13 amino acids.

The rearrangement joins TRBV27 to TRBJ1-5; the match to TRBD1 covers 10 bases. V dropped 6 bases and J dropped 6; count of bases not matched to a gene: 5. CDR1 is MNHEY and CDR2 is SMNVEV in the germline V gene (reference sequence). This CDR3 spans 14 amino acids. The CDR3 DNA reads TGTGCCAGCAGCATACGACAGGGGGCTCAGCCCCAGCATTTT. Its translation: CASSIRQGAQPQHF.

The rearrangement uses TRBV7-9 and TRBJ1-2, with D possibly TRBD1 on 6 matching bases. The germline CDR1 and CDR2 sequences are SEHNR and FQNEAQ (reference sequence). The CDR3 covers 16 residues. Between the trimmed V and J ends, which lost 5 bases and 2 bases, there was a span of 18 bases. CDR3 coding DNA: TGTGCCAGCAGCCCAGGGGCCGCATTGGGGAACTATGGCTACACCTTC. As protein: CASSPGAALGNYGYTF. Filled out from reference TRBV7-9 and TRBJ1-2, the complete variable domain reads DTGVSQNPRHKITKRGQNVTFRCDPISEHNRLYWYRQTLGQGPEFLTYFQNEAQLEKSRLLSDRFSAERPKGSFSTLEIQRTEQGDSAMYLCASSPGAALGNYGYTFGSGTRLTVV.

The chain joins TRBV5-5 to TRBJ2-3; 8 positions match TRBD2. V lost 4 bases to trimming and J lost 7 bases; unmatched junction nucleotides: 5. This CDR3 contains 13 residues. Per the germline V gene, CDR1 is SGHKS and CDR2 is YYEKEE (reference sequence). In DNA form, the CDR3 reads TGTGCCAGCAGCCCCGGGACTAGTAATACGCAGTATTTT. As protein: CASSPGTSNTQYF.

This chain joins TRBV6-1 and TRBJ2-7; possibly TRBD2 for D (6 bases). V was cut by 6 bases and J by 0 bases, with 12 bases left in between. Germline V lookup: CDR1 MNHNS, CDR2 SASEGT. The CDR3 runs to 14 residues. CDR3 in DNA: TGTGCCAGCAGGCCTAGCGCATCCTCCTACGAGCAGTACTTC. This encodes CASRPSASSYEQYF.